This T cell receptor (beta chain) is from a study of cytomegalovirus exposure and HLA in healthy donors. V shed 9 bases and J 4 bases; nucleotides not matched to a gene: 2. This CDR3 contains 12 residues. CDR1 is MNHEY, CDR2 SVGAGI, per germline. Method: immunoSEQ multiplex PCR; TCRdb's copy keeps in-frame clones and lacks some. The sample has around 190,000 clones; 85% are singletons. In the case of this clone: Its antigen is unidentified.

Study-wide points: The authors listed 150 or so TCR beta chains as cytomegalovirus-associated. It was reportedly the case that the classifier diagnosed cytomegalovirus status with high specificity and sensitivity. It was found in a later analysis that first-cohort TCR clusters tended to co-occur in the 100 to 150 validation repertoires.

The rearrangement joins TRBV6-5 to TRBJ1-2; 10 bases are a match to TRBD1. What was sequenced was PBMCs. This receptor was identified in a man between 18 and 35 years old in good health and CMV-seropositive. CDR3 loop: CASRQGAYGYTF. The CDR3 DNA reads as TGTGCCAGTAGACAGGGGGCCTATGGCTACACCTTC.